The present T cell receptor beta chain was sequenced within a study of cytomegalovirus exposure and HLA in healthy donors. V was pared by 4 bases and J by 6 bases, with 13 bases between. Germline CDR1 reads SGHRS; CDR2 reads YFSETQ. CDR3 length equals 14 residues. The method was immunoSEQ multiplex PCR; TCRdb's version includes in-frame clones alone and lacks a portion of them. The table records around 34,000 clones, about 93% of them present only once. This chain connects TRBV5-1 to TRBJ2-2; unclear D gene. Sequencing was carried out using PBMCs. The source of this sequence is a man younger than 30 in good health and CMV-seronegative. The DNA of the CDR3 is TGCGCCAGCAGCCGAGCGTCCGGTCCCGGGGAGCTGTTTTTT. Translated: CASSRASGPGELFF.